The clone carrying this TCR beta chain was found once. Its cognate antigen is unknown. This CDR3 region has 14 residues. The V gene's germline CDR1 is SGHTA and CDR2 FQGTGA. Trimming stripped 2 bases from V and 10 bases from J, with 12 bases between. The sample originates from a study of T cells in Graves' hyperthyroidism and ophthalmopathy. Amplification of TCR beta CDR3 regions used RNA as the template. HTBI primers drove first-round RT-PCR of the TCR CDR3. TCRdb analysed the multiplex PCR reads with MiXCR anew, one entry per CDR3 protein. There are 490,000 or so distinct CDR3 sequences in the sample; around 50% occur only once, and 44% lies in the top ten. Study-wide results and limits: Ophthalmopathy, as predicted by the model, came a median approximately 6.5 months after the prediction. Blood also held most thyroid clonotypes expanded beyond 0.001.

The sequenced material came from peripheral blood or thyroid tissue (not recorded which). This rearrangement joins TRBV7-3 to TRBJ1-6, with a possible D match to TRBD1 (5 bases). This sequence was found in an adult woman with Graves' disease, either hyperthyroidism or ophthalmopathy (not recorded which). CDR3 residues: CASSLGDSASPLHF. CDR3 nucleotide sequence: TGTGCCAGCAGCTTAGGCGACAGCGCCTCACCCCTCCACTTT.